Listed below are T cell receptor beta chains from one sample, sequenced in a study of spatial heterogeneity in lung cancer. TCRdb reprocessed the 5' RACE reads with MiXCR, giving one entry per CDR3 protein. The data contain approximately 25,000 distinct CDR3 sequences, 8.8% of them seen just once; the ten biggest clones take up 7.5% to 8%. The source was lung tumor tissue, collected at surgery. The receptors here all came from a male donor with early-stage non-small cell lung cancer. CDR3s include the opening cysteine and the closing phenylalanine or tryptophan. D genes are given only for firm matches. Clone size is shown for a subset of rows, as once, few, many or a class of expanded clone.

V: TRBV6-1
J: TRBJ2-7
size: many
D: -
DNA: TGTGCCAGCCTATACATCTACGAGCAGTACTTC
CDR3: CASLYIYEQYF

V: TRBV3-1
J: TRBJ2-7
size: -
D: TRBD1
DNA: TGTGCCAGCAGCTTAGACAGGGCAGGCGAGCAGTACTTC
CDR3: CASSLDRAGEQYF

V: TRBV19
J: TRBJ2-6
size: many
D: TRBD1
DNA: TGTGCCAGTAGTCCGAGATCGGACAGGGCCGGGGCCAACGTCCTGACTTTC
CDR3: CASSPRSDRAGANVLTF

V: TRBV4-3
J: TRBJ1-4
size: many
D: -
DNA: TGCGCCAGCAGCCAAGATCGGAGGCGGGGCCCCTACCGGGAAAAACTGTTTTTT
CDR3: CASSQDRRRGPYREKLFF

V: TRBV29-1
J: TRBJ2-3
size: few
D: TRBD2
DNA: TGCAGCGCTATACTAGCGGCCTACACAGATACGCAGTATTTT
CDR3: CSAILAAYTDTQYF

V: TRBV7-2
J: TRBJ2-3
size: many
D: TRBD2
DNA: TGTGCCAGCAGCCCGTGGACTAGTATTCCCCCTCATACGCAGTATTTT
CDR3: CASSPWTSIPPHTQYF

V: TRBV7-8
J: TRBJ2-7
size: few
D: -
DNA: TGTGCCAGCAGCTTGAGTTTGTCGGTATACGAGCAGTACTTC
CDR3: CASSLSLSVYEQYF

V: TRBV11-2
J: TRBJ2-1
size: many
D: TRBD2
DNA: TGTGCCAGCAGCTTATGGGCTAGCGGAAATGAGCAGTTCTTC
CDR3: CASSLWASGNEQFF

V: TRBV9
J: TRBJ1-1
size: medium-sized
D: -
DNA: TGTGCCAGCAGCGCCCACCCCGGCGGGGGAGCTTTCTTT
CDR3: CASSAHPGGGAFF

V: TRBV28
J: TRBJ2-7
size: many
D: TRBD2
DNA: TGTGCCAGCCTCCTAGCGGGGGGCTCCTACGAGCAGTACTTC
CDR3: CASLLAGGSYEQYF

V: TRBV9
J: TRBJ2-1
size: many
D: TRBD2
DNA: TGTGCCAGCGGTTATGGGACTAGCGTCGGTGAGCAGTTCTTC
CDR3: CASGYGTSVGEQFF

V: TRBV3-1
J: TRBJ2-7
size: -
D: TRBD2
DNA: TGTGCCAGCAGCCAAGAGCGGGAGTACACCTACGAGCAGTACTTC
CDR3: CASSQEREYTYEQYF

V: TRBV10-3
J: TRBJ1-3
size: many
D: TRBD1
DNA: TGTGCCTCGGCCTTGGGACAGCCTGGAAACACCATATATTTT
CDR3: CASALGQPGNTIYF